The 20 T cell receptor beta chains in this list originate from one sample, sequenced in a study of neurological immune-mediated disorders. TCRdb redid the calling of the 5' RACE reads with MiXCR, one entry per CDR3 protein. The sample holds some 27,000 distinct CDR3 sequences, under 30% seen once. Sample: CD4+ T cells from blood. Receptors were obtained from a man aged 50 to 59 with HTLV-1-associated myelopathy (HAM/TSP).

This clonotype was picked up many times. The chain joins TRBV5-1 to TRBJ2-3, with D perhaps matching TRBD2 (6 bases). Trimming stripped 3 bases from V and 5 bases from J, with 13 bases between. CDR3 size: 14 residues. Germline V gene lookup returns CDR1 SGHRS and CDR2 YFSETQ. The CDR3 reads CASSSLPGEDTQYF. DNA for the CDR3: TGCGCCAGCAGCTCCCTCCCGGGAGAAGATACGCAGTATTTT.

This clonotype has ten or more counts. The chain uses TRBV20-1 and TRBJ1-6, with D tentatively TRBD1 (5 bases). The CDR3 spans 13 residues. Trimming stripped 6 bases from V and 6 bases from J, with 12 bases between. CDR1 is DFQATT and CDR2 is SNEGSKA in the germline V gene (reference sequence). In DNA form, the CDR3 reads TGCAGTGCCCTGACAGACGTTAATTCACCCCTCCACTTT. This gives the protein CSALTDVNSPLHF.

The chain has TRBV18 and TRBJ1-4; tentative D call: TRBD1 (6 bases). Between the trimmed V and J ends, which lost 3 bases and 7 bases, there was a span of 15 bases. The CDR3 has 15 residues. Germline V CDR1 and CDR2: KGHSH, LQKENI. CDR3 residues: CASSPRQVTGEKLFF. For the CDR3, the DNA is TGTGCCAGCTCACCTAGACAGGTAACTGGTGAAAAACTGTTTTTT.

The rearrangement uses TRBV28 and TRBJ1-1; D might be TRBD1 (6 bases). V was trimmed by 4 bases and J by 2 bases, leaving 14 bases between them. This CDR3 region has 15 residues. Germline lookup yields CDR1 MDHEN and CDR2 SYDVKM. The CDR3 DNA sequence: TGTGCCAGCAGTTCGGCGGGACAAGGTAACACTGAAGCTTTCTTT. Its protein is CASSSAGQGNTEAFF.

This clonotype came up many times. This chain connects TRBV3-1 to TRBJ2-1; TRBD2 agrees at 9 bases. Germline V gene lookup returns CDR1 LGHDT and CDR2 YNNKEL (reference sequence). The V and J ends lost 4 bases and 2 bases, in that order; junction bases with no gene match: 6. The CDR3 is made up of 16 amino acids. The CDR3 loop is CASSPLAGVTYNEQFF. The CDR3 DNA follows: TGTGCCAGCAGCCCCTTAGCGGGGGTTACCTACAATGAGCAGTTCTTC.

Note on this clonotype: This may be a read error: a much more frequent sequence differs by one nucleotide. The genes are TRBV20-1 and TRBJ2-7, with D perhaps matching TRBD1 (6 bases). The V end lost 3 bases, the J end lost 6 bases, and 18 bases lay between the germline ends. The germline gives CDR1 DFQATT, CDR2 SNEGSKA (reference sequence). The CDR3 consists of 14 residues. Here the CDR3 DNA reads TGCAGTGCTAGTCAGGGGCAGGGATCGTCCGAGCAGTACGTC. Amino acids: CSASQGQGSSEQYV.

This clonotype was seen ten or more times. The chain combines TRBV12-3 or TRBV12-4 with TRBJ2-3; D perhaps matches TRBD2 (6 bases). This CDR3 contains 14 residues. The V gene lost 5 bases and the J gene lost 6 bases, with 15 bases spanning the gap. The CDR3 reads CASSAGGRRDTQYF. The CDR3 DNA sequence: TGTGCCAGCAGTGCTGGAGGGCGTAGGGATACGCAGTATTTT.

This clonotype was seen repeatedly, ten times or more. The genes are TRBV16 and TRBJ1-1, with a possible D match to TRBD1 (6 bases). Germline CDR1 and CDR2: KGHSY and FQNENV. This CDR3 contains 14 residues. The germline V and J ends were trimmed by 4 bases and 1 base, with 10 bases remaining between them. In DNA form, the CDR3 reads TGTGCCAGCAGCCCTGCCAGGGGGAACACTGAAGCTTTCTTT. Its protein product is CASSPARGNTEAFF. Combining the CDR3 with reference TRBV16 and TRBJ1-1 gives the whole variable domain GEEVAQTPKHLVRGEGQKAKLYCAPIKGHSYVFWYQQVLKNEFKFLISFQNENVFDETGMPKERFSAKCLPNSPCSLEIQATKLEDSAVYFCASSPARGNTEAFFGQGTRLTVV.

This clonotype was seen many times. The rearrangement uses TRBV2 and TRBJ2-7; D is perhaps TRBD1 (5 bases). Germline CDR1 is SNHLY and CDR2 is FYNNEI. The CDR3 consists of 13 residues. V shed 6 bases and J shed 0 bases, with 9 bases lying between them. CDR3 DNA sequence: TGTGCCAGCAGCAGGGAAAGCTCCTACGAGCAGTACTTC. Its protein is CASSRESSYEQYF.

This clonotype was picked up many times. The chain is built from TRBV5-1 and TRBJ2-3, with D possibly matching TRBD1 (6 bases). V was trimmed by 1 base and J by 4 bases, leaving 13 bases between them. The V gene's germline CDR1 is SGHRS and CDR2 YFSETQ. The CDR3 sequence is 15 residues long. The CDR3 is CASSLQGMGPDTQYF. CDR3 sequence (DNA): TGCGCCAGCAGCTTGCAGGGGATGGGTCCAGATACGCAGTATTTT.

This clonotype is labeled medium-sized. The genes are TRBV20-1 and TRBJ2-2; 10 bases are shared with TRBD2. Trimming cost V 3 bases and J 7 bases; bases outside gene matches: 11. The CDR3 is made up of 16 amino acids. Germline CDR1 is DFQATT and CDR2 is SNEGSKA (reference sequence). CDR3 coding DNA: TGCAGTGCTAGGGCGGAAACTAGCGGGGCCTACGGGGAGCTGTTTTTT. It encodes CSARAETSGAYGELFF.

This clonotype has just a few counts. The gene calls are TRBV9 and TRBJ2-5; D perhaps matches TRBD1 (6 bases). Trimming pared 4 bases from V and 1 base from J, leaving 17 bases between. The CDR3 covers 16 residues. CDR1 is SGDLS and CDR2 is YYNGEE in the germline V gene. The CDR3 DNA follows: TGTGCCAGCAGCCGAACAGGGTTGAGGGGCCAAGAGACCCAGTACTTC. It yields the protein CASSRTGLRGQETQYF.

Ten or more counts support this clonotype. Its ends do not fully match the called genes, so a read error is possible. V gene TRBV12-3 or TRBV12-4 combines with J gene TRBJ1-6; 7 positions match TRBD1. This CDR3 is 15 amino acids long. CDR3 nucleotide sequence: TGTGCCAGCACGCTCAGGACAGGAACATATTCTCCCCTCCACTTT. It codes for CASTLRTGTYSPLHF.

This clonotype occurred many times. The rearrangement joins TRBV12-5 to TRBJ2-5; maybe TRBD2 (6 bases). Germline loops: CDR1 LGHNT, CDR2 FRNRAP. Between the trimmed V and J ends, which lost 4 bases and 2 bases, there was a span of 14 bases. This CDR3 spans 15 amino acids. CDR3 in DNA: TGTGCTAGTGGTTCTCCCGGGAGCACTCAAGAGACCCAGTACTTC. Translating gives CASGSPGSTQETQYF.

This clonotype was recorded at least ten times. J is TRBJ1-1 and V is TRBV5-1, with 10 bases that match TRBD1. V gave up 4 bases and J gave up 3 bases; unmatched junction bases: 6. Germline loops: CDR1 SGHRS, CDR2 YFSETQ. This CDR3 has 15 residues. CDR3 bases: TGCGCCAGCAGCCCACGGACAGGGGGAGACACTGAAGCTTTCTTT. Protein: CASSPRTGGDTEAFF.

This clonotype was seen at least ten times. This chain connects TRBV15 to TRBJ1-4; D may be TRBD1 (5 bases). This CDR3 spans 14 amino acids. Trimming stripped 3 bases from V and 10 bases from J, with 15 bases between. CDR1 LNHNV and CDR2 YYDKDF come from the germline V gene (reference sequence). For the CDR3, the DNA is TGTGCCACCAGCAGTAGACAGTCTAATCGAAAACTGTTTTTT. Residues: CATSSRQSNRKLFF.

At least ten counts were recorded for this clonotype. For the CDR3, the DNA is TGTGCCAGCAGCTTAGGGTTTAGTACTGAAGCTTTCTTT. Translated, it gives CASSLGFSTEAFF. The V and J genes are TRBV7-2 and TRBJ1-1; D gene unclear. The CDR3 is 13 residues long. The V gene's germline CDR1 is SGHTA and CDR2 FQGNSA. Trimming took off 1 base at V and 5 bases at J, with 8 bases between the two ends.

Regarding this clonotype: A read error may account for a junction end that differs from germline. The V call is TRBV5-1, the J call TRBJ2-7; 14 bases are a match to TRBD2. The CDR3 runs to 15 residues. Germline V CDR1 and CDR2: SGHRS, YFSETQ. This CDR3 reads CASSSEPGLAGEQFF. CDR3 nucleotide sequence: TGCGCCAGCAGCAGCGAACCGGGACTAGCGGGAGAGCAGTTTTTT.

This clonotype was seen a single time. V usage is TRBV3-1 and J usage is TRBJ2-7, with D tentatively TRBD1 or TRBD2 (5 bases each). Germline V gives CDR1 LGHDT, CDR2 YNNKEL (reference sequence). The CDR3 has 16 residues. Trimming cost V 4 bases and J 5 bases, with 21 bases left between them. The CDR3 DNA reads TGTGCCAGCAGCCGTGACGGGGCGAACATAGTTGACGAGCAGTACTTC. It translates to CASSRDGANIVDEQYF.

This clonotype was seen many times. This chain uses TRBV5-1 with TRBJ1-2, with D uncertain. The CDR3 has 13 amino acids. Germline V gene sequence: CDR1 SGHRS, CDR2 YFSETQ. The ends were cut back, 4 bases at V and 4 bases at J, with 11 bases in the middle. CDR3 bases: TGCGCCAGCAGCGTGGACGGGGTCTATGGCTACACCTTC. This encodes CASSVDGVYGYTF.